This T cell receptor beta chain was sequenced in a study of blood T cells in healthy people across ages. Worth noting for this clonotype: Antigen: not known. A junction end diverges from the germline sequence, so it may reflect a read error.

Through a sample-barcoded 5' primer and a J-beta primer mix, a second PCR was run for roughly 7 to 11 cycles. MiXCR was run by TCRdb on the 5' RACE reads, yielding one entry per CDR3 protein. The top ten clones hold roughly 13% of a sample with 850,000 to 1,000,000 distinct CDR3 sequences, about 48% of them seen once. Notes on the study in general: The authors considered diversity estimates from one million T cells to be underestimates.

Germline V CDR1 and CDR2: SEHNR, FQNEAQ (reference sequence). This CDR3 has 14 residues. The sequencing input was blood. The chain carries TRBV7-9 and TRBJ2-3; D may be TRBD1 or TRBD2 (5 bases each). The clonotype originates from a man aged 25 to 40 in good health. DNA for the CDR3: TGTGCCGGCAGCTTAGACCAGGGAGCAGATACGCAGTATTTT. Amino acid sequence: CAGSLDQGADTQYF.